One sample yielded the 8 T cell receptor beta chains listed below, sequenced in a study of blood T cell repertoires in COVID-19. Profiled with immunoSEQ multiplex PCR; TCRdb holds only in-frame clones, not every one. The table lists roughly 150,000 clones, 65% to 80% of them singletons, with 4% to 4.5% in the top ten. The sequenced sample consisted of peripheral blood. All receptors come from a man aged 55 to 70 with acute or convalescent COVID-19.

CDR3: CATSDLRTYTQYF. CDR3 nucleotides: TGTGCCACCAGTGATTTGCGGACTTATACGCAGTATTTT. The V call is TRBV24-1, the J call TRBJ2-3; tentative D call: TRBD2 (5 bases). CDR3 length: 13 amino acids. Looked up from germline, CDR1 is KGHDR and CDR2 is SFDVKD. Trimming removed 0 bases from V and 7 bases from J, with 7 bases in between.

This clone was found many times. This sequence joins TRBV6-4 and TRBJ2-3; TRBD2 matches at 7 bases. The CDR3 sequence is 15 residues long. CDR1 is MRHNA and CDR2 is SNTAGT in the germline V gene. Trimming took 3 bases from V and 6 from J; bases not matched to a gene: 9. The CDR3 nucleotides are TGTGCCAGCAGTGAACTAGCGCTGGGGGGTGATACGCAGTATTTT. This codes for CASSELALGGDTQYF.

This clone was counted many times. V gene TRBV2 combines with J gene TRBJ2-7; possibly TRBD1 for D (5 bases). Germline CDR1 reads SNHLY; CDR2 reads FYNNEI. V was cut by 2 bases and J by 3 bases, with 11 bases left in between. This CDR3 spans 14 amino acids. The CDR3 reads CASSEYTGRYEQYF. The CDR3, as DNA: TGTGCCAGCAGTGAATACACAGGCCGCTACGAGCAGTACTTC.

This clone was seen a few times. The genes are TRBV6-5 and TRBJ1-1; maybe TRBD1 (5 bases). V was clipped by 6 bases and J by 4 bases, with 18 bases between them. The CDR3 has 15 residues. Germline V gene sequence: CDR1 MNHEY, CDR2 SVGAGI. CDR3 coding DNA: TGTGCCAGCAGGCCAGAGTGGGGCGCAGGCACTGAAGCTTTCTTT. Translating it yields CASRPEWGAGTEAFF.

CDR3 sequence: CASSTRTGEETQYF. DNA for the CDR3: TGTGCCAGTAGTACCCGGACAGGGGAAGAGACCCAGTACTTC. The rearrangement joins TRBV19 to TRBJ2-5, with 9 bases that match TRBD1. The CDR3 covers 14 residues. Germline CDR1 reads LNHDA; CDR2 reads SQIVND (reference sequence). The ends lost 4 bases at V and 3 bases at J; junction bases unmatched: 3.

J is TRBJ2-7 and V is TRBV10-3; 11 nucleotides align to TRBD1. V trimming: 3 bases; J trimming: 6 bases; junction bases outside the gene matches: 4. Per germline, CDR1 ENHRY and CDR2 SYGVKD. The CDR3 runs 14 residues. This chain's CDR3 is CAISDGTGGVEQYF. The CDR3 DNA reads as TGTGCCATCAGTGACGGGACAGGGGGGGTCGAGCAGTACTTC.

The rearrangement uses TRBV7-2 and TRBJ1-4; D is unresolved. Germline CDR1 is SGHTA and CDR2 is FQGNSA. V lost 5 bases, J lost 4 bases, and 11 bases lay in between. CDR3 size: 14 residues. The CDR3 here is CASSRTGDNEKLFF. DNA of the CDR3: TGTGCCAGCAGCCGGACGGGAGATAATGAAAAACTGTTTTTT. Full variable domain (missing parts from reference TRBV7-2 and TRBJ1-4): GAGVSQSPSNKVTEKGKDVELRCDPISGHTALYWYRQSLGQGLEFLIYFQGNSAPDKSGLPSDRFSAERTGGSVSTLTIQRTQQEDSAVYLCASSRTGDNEKLFFGSGTQLSVL.

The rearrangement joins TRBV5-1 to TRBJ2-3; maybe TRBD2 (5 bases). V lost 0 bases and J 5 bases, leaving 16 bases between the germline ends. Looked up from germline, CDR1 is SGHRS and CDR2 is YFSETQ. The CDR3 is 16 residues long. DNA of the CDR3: TGCGCCAGCAGCTTGGAAGGCGGAGCGGCTCAAGATACGCAGTATTTT. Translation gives CASSLEGGAAQDTQYF.